This TCR beta chain was documented in a study of T-cell reconstitution after alpha-beta-depleted transplantation in children. A TCRbeta library incorporating unique molecular identifiers was prepared. TCRdb fed the PCR reads into MiXCR, producing one record per CDR3 protein. The sample consists of hundreds of thousands of distinct CDR3 sequences, under 15% of them appearing once. The CDR3 loop spans 13 amino acids. The germline V and J ends were trimmed by 8 bases and 4 bases, with 9 bases remaining between them. CDR1 MNHNS and CDR2 SASEGT come from the germline V gene. This clonotype was seen more than once but under ten times.

This rearrangement joins TRBV6-1 to TRBJ2-6; D remains ambiguous. The sequence was obtained from a human donor who donated a stem cell graft to a child with combined immunodeficiency. Sequenced material: PBMCs from the stem cell graft donor, taken from the stem cell graft. The CDR3 DNA reads TGTGCCAGCGGATGGGTAGGGGCCAACGTCCTGACTTTC. Translation: CASGWVGANVLTF.